This T cell receptor beta chain was identified in a study of cytomegalovirus exposure and HLA in healthy donors. Study results and caveats: The listing of fewer than 200 TCR beta chains classed them as cytomegalovirus-associated. Subsequent analysis of the 120 or so validation repertoires found a tendency for first-cohort TCR clusters to co-occur.

The protocol was immunoSEQ multiplex PCR, while the TCRdb copy is restricted to in-frame clones and leaves out a portion. The sample lists some 140,000 clones; roughly 90% were seen once. Germline CDR1 and CDR2: PRHDT and FYEKMQ (reference sequence). Losses at the gene ends were 5 bases for V and 7 bases for J; bases not matched to a gene: 12. This CDR3 has 15 amino acids. As to this clone: The antigen remains undetermined.

The donors were members of the validation cohort comprising over a hundred subjects, separate from the approximately 630-subject first cohort. This clonotype was sampled from a man younger than 30 in good health and CMV-seropositive. The chain recombines TRBV13 with TRBJ2-3; 7 bases fit TRBD1. Sequences were obtained from PBMCs. CDR3 nucleotides: TGTGCCAGCAGCCTCCGGGACAGCACGTTAAATACGCAGTATTTT. As protein: CASSLRDSTLNTQYF.